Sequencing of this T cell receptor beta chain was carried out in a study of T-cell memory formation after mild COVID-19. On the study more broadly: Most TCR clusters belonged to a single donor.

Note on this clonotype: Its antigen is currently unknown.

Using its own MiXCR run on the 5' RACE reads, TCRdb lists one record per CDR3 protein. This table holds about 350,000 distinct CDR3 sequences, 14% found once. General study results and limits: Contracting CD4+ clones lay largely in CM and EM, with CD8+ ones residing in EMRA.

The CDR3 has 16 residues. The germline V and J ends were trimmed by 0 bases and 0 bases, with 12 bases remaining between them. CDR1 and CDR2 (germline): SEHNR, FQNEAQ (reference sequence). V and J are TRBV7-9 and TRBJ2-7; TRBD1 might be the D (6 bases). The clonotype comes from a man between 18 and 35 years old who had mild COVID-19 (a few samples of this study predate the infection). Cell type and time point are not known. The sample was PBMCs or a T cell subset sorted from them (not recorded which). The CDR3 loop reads CASSLAPRGTSYEQYF. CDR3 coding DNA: TGTGCCAGCAGCTTAGCGCCCAGGGGAACCTCCTACGAGCAGTACTTC.